The 13 T cell receptor beta chains below all came from one sample that was sequenced in a study of T-cell memory formation after mild COVID-19. TCRdb independently ran MiXCR on the 5' RACE reads; one entry per CDR3 protein. The sample records roughly 250,000 distinct CDR3 sequences, over 15% being singletons. The sample consisted of PBMCs or a T cell subset sorted from them (not recorded which). Receptors were obtained from a man between 18 and 29 years old who had mild COVID-19 (a few samples of this study predate the infection). Cell type and time point are not known.

The chain carries TRBV7-9 and TRBJ1-1; D remains unclear. The ends were cut back, 3 bases at V and 0 bases at J, with 11 bases in the middle. CDR1 and CDR2 (germline): SEHNR, FQNEAQ (reference sequence). The CDR3 totals 15 residues. CDR3 sequence reads: CASSFLSPLNTEAFF. In DNA form, the CDR3 reads TGTGCCAGCAGCTTTTTGTCTCCGTTGAACACTGAAGCTTTCTTT. The variable domain in full, with the rest retrieved from reference TRBV7-9 and TRBJ1-1, is DTGVSQNPRHKITKRGQNVTFRCDPISEHNRLYWYRQTLGQGPEFLTYFQNEAQLEKSRLLSDRFSAERPKGSFSTLEIQRTEQGDSAMYLCASSFLSPLNTEAFFGQGTRLTVV.

V is TRBV19 and J is TRBJ2-1; TRBD1 aligns across 7 bases. Trimming at V came to 4 bases and at J to 2 bases, leaving 8 bases not matched to a gene. This CDR3 comprises 16 residues. Germline CDR1 is LNHDA and CDR2 is SQIVND (reference sequence). The DNA of the CDR3 is TGTGCCAGTAGTAACTACAGGGGCAGTACCTACAATGAGCAGTTCTTC. Residues: CASSNYRGSTYNEQFF. Full variable domain (remainder filled in from reference TRBV19 and TRBJ2-1): DGGITQSPKYLFRKEGQNVTLSCEQNLNHDAMYWYRQDPGQGLRLIYYSQIVNDFQKGDIAEGYSVSREKKESFPLTVTSAQKNPTAFYLCASSNYRGSTYNEQFFGPGTRLTVL.

This chain connects TRBV5-1 to TRBJ2-2; the D gene is possibly TRBD2 (5 bases). Between the trimmed V and J ends, which lost 2 bases and 2 bases, there was a span of 10 bases. Germline lookup yields CDR1 SGHRS and CDR2 YFSETQ. This CDR3 has 15 residues. The CDR3: CASSLLGVNTGELFF. In DNA, the CDR3 is TGCGCCAGCAGCTTACTCGGGGTAAACACCGGGGAGCTGTTTTTT. The complete variable domain, with remaining parts taken from reference TRBV5-1 and TRBJ2-2, reads KAGVTQTPRYLIKTRGQQVTLSCSPISGHRSVSWYQQTPGQGLQFLFEYFSETQRNKGNFPGRFSGRQFSNSRSEMNVSTLELGDSALYLCASSLLGVNTGELFFGEGSRLTVL.

The CDR3 sequence is CATGRTGGRETQYF. The CDR3 coding sequence is TGTGCCACAGGGAGAACGGGGGGCCGGGAGACCCAGTACTTC. The chain links TRBV6-6 to TRBJ2-5; tentatively, D is TRBD2 (7 bases). Germline CDR1 reads MNHNY; CDR2 reads SVGAGI (reference sequence). The CDR3 sequence is 14 residues long. The V gene lost 10 bases and the J gene lost 5 bases, with 20 bases spanning the gap.

The sample holds a few counts of this clonotype. The rearrangement uses TRBV12-3 or TRBV12-4 and TRBJ1-1; tentatively, D is TRBD1 (5 bases). V gave up 7 bases and J gave up 0 bases, with 12 bases separating them. The CDR3 has 14 amino acids. The CDR3 DNA is TGTGCCAGCAACCACAGGAGAATGAACACTGAAGCTTTCTTT. It encodes CASNHRRMNTEAFF.

This clonotype was observed a few times. The chain has TRBV6-2 or TRBV6-3 and TRBJ2-3; 11 bases match TRBD2. V shed 6 bases and J 2 bases; nucleotides not matched to a gene: 7. CDR3 length equals 16 residues. The germline V gene encodes CDR1 MNHEY and CDR2 SVGEGT. The CDR3 bases are TGTGCCAGCAGCCTACTAGCGGGGGTTGACACAGATACGCAGTATTTT. Protein product: CASSLLAGVDTDTQYF.

The chain links TRBV12-3 or TRBV12-4 to TRBJ1-6; D gene uncertain. The CDR3 is 16 amino acids. The V end lost 3 bases, the J end lost 2 bases, and 11 bases lay between the germline ends. As DNA, the CDR3 is TGTGCCAGCAGTTTGCGGCAGGCCGCCTATAATTCACCCCTCCACTTT. This codes for CASSLRQAAYNSPLHF.

This clonotype has just a few counts. At one end the junction does not follow the germline gene, possibly because of a read error. This chain connects TRBV7-2 to TRBJ1-2, with TRBD1 as a possible D gene (6 bases). Germline values: CDR1 SGHTA, CDR2 FQGNSA. The CDR3 has 16 residues. CDR3 in DNA: TGTGCCAGCACCTTACAGGGCAGTTTCTCTAACTATGGCTACACCTTC. Amino acids: CASTLQGSFSNYGYTF.

This sequence joins TRBV4-3 and TRBJ1-5; 8 bases align to TRBD1. Germline CDR1 and CDR2: LGHNA and YSLEER. Trimming took 0 bases from V and 5 from J; bases not matched to a gene: 6. There are 16 residues in the CDR3. CDR3 in amino acids: CASSQDYQGAYQPQHF. The CDR3 bases are TGCGCCAGCAGCCAAGATTACCAGGGGGCTTATCAGCCCCAGCATTTT.

In its sample, this clonotype was seen a few times. V is TRBV7-9 and J is TRBJ1-4, with D hard to call. Germline assignment: CDR1 SEHNR and CDR2 FQNEAQ (reference sequence). Trimming stripped 8 bases from V and 8 bases from J, with 15 bases between. The CDR3 loop spans 13 amino acids. The CDR3 nucleotides read TGTGCCAGCCTTCTTTGGGGAGAGGAAAAACTGTTTTTT. It is translated as CASLLWGEEKLFF.

This clonotype was observed a handful of times. The genes are TRBV20-1 and TRBJ1-1, with a tentative D call TRBD1 (5 bases). Germline lookup yields CDR1 DFQATT and CDR2 SNEGSKA (reference sequence). The CDR3 consists of 11 residues. In DNA form, the CDR3 reads TGCAGCGCGCCTTGGGGGGTTGAAGCTTTCTTT. This codes for CSAPWGVEAFF.

A few counts support this clonotype. The chain is built from TRBV24-1 and TRBJ2-1, with TRBD2 identical over 7 bases. The J segment lost 6 bases and the V segment lost 8 bases, leaving 12 bases of the junction unmatched. CDR3 length equals 15 residues. Germline V gene data show CDR1 as KGHDR and CDR2 as SFDVKD. The CDR3 is CATKSGRVTSNEQFF. In nucleotides, the CDR3 is TGTGCCACCAAGTCGGGGAGGGTGACTAGCAATGAGCAGTTCTTC.

V and J are TRBV11-3 and TRBJ2-5; tentative D call: TRBD2 (5 bases). The CDR3 is made up of 13 amino acids. Trimming took off 1 base at V and 4 bases at J, with 7 bases between the two ends. CDR1 is SGHNT and CDR2 is YENEEA in the germline V gene. The DNA of the CDR3 is TGTGCCAGCAGCTTAGCTCTAGCAGAGACCCAGTACTTC. It specifies CASSLALAETQYF.